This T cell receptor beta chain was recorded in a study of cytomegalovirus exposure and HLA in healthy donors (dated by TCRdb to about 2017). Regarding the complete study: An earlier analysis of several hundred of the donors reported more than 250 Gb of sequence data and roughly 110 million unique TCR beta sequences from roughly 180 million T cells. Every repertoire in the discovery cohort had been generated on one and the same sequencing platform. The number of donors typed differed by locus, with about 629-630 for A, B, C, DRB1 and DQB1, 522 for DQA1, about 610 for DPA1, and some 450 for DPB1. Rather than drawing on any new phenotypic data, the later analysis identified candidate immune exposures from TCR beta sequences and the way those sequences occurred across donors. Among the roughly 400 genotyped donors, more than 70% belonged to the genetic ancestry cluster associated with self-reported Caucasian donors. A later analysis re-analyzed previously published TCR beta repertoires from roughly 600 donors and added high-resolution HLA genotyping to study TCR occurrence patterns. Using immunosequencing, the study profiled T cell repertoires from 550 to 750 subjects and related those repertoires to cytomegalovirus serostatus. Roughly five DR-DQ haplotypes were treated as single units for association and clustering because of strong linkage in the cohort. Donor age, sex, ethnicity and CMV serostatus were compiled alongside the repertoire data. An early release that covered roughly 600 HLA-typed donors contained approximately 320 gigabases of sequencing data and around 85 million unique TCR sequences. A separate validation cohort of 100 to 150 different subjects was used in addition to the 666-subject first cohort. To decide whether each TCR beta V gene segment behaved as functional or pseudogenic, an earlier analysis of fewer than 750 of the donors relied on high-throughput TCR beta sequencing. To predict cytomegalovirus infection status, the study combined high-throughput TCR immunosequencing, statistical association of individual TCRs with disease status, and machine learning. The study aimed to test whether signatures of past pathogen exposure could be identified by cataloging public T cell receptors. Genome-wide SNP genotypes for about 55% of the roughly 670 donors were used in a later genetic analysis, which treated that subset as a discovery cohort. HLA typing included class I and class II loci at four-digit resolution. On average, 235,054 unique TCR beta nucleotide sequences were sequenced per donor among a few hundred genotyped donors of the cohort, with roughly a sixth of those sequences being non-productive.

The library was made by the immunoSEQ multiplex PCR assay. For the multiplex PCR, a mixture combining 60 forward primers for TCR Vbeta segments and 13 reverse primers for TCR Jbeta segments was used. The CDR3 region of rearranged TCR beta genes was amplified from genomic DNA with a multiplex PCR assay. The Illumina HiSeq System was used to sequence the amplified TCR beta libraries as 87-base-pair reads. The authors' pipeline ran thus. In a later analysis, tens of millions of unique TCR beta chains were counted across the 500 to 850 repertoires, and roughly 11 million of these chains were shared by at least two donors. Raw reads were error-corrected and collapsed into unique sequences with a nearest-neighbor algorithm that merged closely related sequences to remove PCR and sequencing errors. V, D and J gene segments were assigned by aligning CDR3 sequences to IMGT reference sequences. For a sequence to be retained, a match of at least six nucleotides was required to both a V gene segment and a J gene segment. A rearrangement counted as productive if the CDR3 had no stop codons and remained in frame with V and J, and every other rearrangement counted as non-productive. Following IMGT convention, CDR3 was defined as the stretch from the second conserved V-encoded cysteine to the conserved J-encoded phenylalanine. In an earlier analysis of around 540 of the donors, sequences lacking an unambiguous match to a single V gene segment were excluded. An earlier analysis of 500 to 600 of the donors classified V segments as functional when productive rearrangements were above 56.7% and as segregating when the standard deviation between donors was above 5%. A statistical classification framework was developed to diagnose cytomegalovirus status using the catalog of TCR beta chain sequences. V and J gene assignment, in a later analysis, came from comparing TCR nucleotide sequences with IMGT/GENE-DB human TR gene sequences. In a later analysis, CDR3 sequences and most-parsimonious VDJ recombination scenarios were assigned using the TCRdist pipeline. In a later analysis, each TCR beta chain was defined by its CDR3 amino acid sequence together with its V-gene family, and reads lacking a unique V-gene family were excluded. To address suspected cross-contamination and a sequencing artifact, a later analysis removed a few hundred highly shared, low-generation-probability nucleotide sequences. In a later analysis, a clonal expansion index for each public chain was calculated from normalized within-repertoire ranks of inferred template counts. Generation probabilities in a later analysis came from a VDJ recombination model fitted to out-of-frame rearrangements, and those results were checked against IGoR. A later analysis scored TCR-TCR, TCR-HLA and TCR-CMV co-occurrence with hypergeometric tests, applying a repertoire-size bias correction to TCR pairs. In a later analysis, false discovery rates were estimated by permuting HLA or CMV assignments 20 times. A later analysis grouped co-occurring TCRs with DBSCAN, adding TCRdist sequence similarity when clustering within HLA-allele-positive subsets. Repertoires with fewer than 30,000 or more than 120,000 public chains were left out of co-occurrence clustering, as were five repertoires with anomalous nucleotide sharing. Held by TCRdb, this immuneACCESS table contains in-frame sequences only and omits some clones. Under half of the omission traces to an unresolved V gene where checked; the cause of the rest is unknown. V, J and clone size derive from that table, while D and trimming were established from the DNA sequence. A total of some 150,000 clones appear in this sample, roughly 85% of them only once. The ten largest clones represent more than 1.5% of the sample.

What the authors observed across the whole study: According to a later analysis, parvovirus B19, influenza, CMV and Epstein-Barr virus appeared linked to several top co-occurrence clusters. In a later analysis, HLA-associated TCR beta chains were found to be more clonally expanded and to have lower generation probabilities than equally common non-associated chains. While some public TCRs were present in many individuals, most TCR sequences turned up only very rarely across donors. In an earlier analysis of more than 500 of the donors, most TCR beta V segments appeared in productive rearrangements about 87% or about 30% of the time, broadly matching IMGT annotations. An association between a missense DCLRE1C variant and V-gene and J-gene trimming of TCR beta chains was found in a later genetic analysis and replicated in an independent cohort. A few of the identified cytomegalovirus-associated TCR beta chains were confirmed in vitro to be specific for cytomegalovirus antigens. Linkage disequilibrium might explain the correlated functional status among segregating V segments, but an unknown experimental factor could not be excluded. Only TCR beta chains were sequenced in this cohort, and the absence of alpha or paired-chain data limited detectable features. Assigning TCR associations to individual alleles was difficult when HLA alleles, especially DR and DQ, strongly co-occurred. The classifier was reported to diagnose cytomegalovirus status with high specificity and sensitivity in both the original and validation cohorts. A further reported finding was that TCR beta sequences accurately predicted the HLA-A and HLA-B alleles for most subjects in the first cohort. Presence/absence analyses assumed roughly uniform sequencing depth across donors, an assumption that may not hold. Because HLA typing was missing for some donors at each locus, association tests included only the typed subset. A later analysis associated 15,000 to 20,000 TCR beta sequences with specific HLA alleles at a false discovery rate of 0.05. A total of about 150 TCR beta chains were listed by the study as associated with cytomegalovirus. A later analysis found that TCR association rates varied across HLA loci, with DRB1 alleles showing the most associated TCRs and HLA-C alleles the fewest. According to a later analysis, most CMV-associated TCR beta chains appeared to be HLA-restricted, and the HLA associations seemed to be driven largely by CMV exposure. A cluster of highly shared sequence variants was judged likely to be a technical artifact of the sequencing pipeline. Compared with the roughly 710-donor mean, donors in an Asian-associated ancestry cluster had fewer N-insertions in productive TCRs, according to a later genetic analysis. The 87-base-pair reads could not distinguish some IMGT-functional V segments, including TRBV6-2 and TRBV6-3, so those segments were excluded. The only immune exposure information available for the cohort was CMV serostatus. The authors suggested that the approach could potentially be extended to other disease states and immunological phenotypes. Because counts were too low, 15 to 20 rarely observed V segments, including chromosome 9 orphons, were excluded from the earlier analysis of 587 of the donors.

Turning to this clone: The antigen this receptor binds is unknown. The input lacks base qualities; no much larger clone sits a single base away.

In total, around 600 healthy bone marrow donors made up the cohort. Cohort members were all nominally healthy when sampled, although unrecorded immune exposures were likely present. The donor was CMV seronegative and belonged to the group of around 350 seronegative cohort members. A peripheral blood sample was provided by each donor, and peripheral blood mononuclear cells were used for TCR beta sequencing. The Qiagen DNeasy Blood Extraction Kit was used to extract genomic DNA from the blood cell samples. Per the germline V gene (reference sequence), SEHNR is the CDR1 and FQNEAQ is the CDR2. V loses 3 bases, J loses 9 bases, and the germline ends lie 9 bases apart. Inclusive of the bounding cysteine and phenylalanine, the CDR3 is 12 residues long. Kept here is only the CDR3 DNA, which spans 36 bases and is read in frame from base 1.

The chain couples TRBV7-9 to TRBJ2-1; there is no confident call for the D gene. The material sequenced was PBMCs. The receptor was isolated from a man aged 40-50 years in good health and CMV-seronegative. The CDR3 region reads CASSLNSGEQFF. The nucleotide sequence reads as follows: TGTGCCAGCAGCTTGAATTCGGGTGAGCAGTTCTTC.